This T cell receptor beta chain is drawn from a study of breast tumors, draining lymph nodes, adjacent tissues. Findings and limits, study-wide: Luminal-like breast cancer showed significantly greater tumor-nontumor repertoire similarity than basal-like breast cancer did. Compared with lymph nodes, tumors were less diverse; compared with nontumor tissue, more.

From the multiplex PCR reads, TCRdb called clonotypes with MiXCR, one entry per CDR3 protein. The data show about 110,000 distinct CDR3 sequences, with about 31% seen just once and 5.5% to 7% held by the top ten. The ends were cut back, 3 bases at V and 0 bases at J, with 13 bases in the middle. The V gene's germline CDR1 is SGHTS and CDR2 YDEGEE. This CDR3 region has 17 residues. This clonotype was picked up many times. Its antigen is not identified. Samples came from axillary lymph nodes draining the breast cancer. The rearrangement joins TRBV5-8 to TRBJ1-6, with TRBD1 as a possible D gene (6 bases). Sequenced input: axillary lymph node tissue. The receptor was derived from a female donor with breast cancer. Some clones in this sample may be carry-over from other donors' samples. The DNA of the CDR3 is TGTGCCAGCAGCTCGGGAGGGGGGAGCTCCTATAATTCACCCCTCCACTTT. Its protein is CASSSGGGSSYNSPLHF.